Detailed here is one T cell receptor beta chain. This entry comes from a study of control samples from healthy donors and cancer patients. Clones were sequenced by immunoSEQ multiplex PCR, and TCRdb holds only the in-frame ones, with some missing. Here the sample spans about 80,000 clones, nearly 90% being singletons. The CDR3 covers 14 residues. The V and J ends lost 2 bases and 5 bases respectively, with 13 bases between them. The germline gives CDR1 SGHNT, CDR2 YYREEE (reference sequence). The specimen sequenced was blood. The receptor comes from a man aged 50 or older in good health. The chain has TRBV5-4 and TRBJ2-5; a weak D match, TRBD1 (6 bases). The CDR3 region has the DNA TGTGCCAGCAGCTTTAGGGCAGGGGTGGAGACCCAGTACTTC. Its translation is CASSFRAGVETQYF.